This T cell receptor (beta chain) stems from a study of blood T cells in healthy people across ages. Points from the study as a whole: The percentage of naive T cells correlated strongly with TCR beta diversity.

CDR1 and CDR2 (germline): ENHRY, SYGVKD. The germline V and J ends were trimmed by 6 bases and 5 bases, with 11 bases remaining between them. This CDR3 comprises 12 residues. The authors ran a second PCR of roughly 6 to 12 cycles using a sample-barcoded 5' primer and a J-beta primer mix. The template-switch adaptor, which had 12 random nucleotides, put a tag on each cDNA molecule. TCRdb analysed the 5' RACE reads with MiXCR anew, one entry per CDR3 protein. Found here are 580,000 or so distinct CDR3 sequences, more than 45% of them singletons; the top ten hold 20% to 25%. Only a few counts were recorded for this clonotype. Its antigen is still unknown. Every sample yielded at least 6 million isolated PBMCs. A minimum of 5.5 micrograms of total RNA was extracted per sample.

The TCR was taken from an older man in good health. J is TRBJ2-7 and V is TRBV10-3; no definite D call. Sequencing input: blood. CDR3 DNA: TGTGCCATCAGGGGCGGCGGCGACGAGCAGTACTTC. Residues: CAIRGGGDEQYF.